This TCR beta chain was identified during a study of shared clonotypes between healthy human individuals. Study summary: CD4 naive cells filled three plates per donor, CD4 memory three, CD8 naive two and CD8 memory one.

Comments on this clone: As yet, its antigen is unknown. This CDR3 is also generated by other DNA sequences in the sample.

Study observations and caveats: Blood was the sole source, and tissue repertoires probably differ. Rarefaction showed sorted-subset sequencing was incomplete despite large depth.

Within Nashville, Tennessee resided all donors, each a Caucasian adult. The germline CDR1 and CDR2 sequences are KGHSH and LQKENI. V shed 4 bases and J 4 bases; nucleotides not matched to a gene: 3. This CDR3 comprises 15 residues. The protocol was immunoSEQ multiplex PCR, while the TCRdb copy is restricted to in-frame clones and leaves out a portion. The sample yields over a million clones, approximately 98% seen once. What was sequenced was naive CD4+ T cells sorted from blood. Subset meaning: CD45RA+ positively selected. The rearrangement links TRBV18 to TRBJ2-1; TRBD2 matches 11 bases. This receptor was taken from a man under 40 in good health. The CDR3 coding sequence is TGTGCCAGCTCACGAACTAGCGGGAGTTACAATGAGCAGTTCTTC. Translated: CASSRTSGSYNEQFF.